Presented here are 10 T cell receptor beta chains from one specimen sequenced in a study of tumor-infiltrating lymphocytes in primary liver carcinoma. Blood RNA originated from unsorted whole blood, with germline DNA additionally extracted. Starting material of about 480 ng total RNA yielded TCR beta cDNA via a constant-region primer. ARM-PCR was slightly modified, and three nested multiplex PCR rounds with it gave rise to the TCR beta libraries. The two initial PCR rounds, roughly 11 cycles each, used TRBV1-TRBV30 forward and C-beta reverse primers. TCRdb recomputed calls from the multiplex PCR reads with MiXCR, one row per CDR3 protein. Of a few hundred thousand distinct CDR3 sequences listed, around 50% are singletons. The sample consisted of peripheral blood. The receptors come from a woman aged 25 to 39 with primary liver carcinoma and hepatitis B virus infection.

This clonotype has more than one count but fewer than ten. The chain is built from TRBV28 and TRBJ2-6; D is uncertain. Trimming shortened V by 6 bases and J by 0 bases, and 9 bases separated the two germline ends. CDR3 length: 15 residues. CDR1 is MDHEN and CDR2 is SYDVKM in the germline V gene. In nucleotides, the CDR3 is TGTGCCAGCAGCCGCGGACGCTCTGGGGCCAACGTCCTGACTTTC. Its protein product is CASSRGRSGANVLTF.

With respect to this clonotype: This CDR3 fails to terminate in the conserved phenylalanine or tryptophan, so it likely reflects a read error. The V gene is TRBV10-1, the J gene TRBJ1-1; D is unclear. V lost 4 bases and J 3 bases, leaving 6 bases between the germline ends. Germline V CDR1 and CDR2: WNHNN, SYGVQD (reference sequence). This CDR3 has 12 residues. The CDR3 coding sequence is TGCGCCAGCAGTGCAGTTGACACTGAAGCTTTCTCT. It is translated as CASSAVDTEAFS.

This clonotype was detected a few times. The V call is TRBV7-9, the J call TRBJ2-3; D tentatively reads TRBD1 or TRBD2 (5 bases each). This CDR3 is 15 amino acids long. The germline gives CDR1 SEHNR, CDR2 FQNEAQ (reference sequence). Trimming stripped 0 bases from V and 0 bases from J, with 7 bases between. DNA of the CDR3: TGTGCCAGCAGCTTAGCCAGGGACAGCACAGATACGCAGTATTTT. It is translated as CASSLARDSTDTQYF.

This clonotype was recorded many times. The chain joins TRBV11-3 to TRBJ2-5; 12 nucleotides line up with TRBD2. Unmatched junction bases numbered 8, after V lost 4 bases and J lost 5 bases. This CDR3 is built from 16 residues. CDR1 and CDR2 (germline): SGHNT, YENEEA. In DNA form, the CDR3 reads TGTGCCAGCAGCTACCCTAGCGGGAGGGCCCGGGAGACCCAGTACTTC. It codes for CASSYPSGRARETQYF.

This clonotype was found many times. The chain uses TRBV6-2 or TRBV6-3 and TRBJ2-1, with D tentatively TRBD2 (5 bases). The CDR3 spans 14 residues. Germline loops: CDR1 MNHEY, CDR2 SVGEGT. The V end was cut by 4 bases, the J end by 5 bases, with 12 bases between. The CDR3 sequence is CASSSPSGHNEQFF. In nucleotides, the CDR3 is TGTGCCAGCAGTTCTCCGAGCGGCCACAATGAGCAGTTCTTC.

The chain recombines TRBV7-2 with TRBJ2-2; D may be TRBD2 (5 bases). CDR3 size: 15 residues. V shed 1 base and J shed 8 bases, with 14 bases lying between them. CDR1 and CDR2 (germline): SGHTA, FQGNSA. CDR3 nucleotide sequence: TGTGCCAGCAGCTTAGAAGCGGCTAGGTATGGGGAGCTGTTTTTT. Encoded protein: CASSLEAARYGELFF.

A remark on this clonotype: The CDR3 ends on some other residue instead of the conserved phenylalanine or tryptophan, so this is likely a read error. V gene TRBV4-3 combines with J gene TRBJ2-7; D assignment may be TRBD1 or TRBD2 (6 bases each). Looked up from germline, CDR1 is LGHNA and CDR2 is YSLEER. The CDR3 covers 17 residues. The germline V and J ends were trimmed by 1 base and 6 bases, with 22 bases remaining between them. The CDR3 loop is CASSQVHYGGLRLEQYI. The CDR3 DNA reads as TGCGCCAGCAGCCAAGTTCATTATGGGGGGCTGCGGCTCGAGCAGTACATC.

This clonotype was found many times. This chain joins TRBV29-1 and TRBJ2-7; maybe TRBD2 (6 bases). The CDR3 spans 13 residues. Trimming pared 5 bases from V and 9 bases from J, leaving 20 bases between. Germline V gene data show CDR1 as SQVTM and CDR2 as ANQGSEA. The CDR3 DNA follows: TGCAGCGTTTATTGGTACGGGGAGGAAAGGCAGTACTTC. Encoded protein: CSVYWYGEERQYF.

The chain links TRBV4-1 to TRBJ2-7; no firm D call. V was cut by 7 bases and J by 0 bases, with 13 bases left in between. CDR1 and CDR2 from the germline V gene are MGHRA and YSYEKL. The CDR3 length is 14 residues. In DNA, the CDR3 is TGCGCCAGCAACCCGGTAACGGGCTCCTACGAGCAGTACTTC. Amino acid sequence: CASNPVTGSYEQYF.

This clonotype has just a few counts. This chain joins TRBV5-5 and TRBJ2-7, with D perhaps matching TRBD1 (6 bases). CDR3 length: 14 amino acids. Trimming shortened V by 4 bases and J by 2 bases, and 13 bases separated the two germline ends. The V gene's germline CDR1 is SGHKS and CDR2 YYEKEE (reference sequence). This CDR3 is CASSLGAGAYEQYF. CDR3 coding DNA: TGTGCCAGCAGCCTGGGGGCAGGAGCCTACGAGCAGTACTTC.